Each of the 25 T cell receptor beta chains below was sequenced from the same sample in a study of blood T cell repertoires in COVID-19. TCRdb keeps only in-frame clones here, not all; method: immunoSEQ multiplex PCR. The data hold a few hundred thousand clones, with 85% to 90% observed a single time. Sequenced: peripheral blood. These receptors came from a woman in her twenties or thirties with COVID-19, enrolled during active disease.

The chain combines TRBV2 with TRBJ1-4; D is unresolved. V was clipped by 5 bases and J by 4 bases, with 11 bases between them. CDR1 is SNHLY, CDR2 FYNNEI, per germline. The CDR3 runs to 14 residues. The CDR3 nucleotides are TGTGCCAGCAGTCCTCAGAGACTTAATGAAAAACTGTTTTTT. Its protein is CASSPQRLNEKLFF.

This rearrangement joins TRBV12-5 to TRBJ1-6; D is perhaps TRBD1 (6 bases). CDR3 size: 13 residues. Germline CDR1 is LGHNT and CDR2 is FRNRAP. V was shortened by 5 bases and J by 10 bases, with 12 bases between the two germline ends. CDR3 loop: CASGLQGDSPLHF. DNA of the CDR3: TGTGCTAGTGGTCTACAGGGAGACTCACCCCTCCACTTT. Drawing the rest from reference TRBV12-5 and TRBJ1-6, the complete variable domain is DARVTQTPRHKVTEMGQEVTMRCQPILGHNTVFWYRQTMMQGLELLAYFRNRAPLDDSGMPKDRFSAEMPDATLATLKIQPSEPRDSAVYFCASGLQGDSPLHFGNGTRLTVT.

In DNA form, the CDR3 reads TGTGCCAGCAGCTTGGGGCAGGGTACCTACGAGCAGTACTTC. It yields the protein CASSLGQGTYEQYF. The genes are TRBV7-8 and TRBJ2-7, with D tentatively TRBD1 (5 bases). This CDR3 region has 14 residues. The V gene's germline CDR1 is SGHVS and CDR2 FQNEAQ. V gave up 3 bases and J gave up 2 bases, with 11 bases separating them.

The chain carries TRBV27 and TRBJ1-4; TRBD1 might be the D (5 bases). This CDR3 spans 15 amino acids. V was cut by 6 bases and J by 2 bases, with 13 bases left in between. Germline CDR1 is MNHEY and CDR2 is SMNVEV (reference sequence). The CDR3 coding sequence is TGTGCCAGCAGCAATGGCGGGACCACTAATGAAAAACTGTTTTTT. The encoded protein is CASSNGGTTNEKLFF. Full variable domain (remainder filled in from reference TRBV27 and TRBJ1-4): EAQVTQNPRYLITVTGKKLTVTCSQNMNHEYMSWYRQDPGLGLRQIYYSMNVEVTDKGDVPEGYKVSRKEKRNFPLILESPSPNQTSLYFCASSNGGTTNEKLFFGSGTQLSVL.

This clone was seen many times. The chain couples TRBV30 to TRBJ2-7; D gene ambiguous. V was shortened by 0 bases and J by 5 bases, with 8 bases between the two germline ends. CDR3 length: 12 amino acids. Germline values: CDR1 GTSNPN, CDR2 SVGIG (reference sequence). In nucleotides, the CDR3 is TGTGCCTGGAGTGTAGTACTGAACGAGCAGTACTTC. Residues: CAWSVVLNEQYF.

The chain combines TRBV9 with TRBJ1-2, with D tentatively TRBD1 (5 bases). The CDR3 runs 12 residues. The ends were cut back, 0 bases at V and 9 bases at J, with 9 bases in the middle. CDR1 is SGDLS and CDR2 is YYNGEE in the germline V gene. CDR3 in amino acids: CASSVAGGSYTF. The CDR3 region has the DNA TGTGCCAGCAGCGTAGCCGGGGGTAGCTACACCTTC.

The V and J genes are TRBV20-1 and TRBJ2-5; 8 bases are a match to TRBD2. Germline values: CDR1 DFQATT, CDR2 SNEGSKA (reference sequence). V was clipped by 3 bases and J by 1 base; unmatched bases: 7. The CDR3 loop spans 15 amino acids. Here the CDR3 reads CSASSAGGVQETQYF. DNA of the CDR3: TGCAGTGCTAGTAGCGCGGGAGGTGTCCAAGAGACCCAGTACTTC.

The CDR3 sequence is CASSRGQGDQETQYF. CDR3 sequence (DNA): TGTGCCAGCAGCCGGGGACAGGGTGACCAAGAGACCCAGTACTTC. V usage is TRBV5-4 and J usage is TRBJ2-5; TRBD1 matches at 9 bases. J lost 0 bases, V lost 4 bases, and 4 bases had no gene match. Germline CDR1 is SGHNT and CDR2 is YYREEE (reference sequence). This CDR3 contains 15 residues.

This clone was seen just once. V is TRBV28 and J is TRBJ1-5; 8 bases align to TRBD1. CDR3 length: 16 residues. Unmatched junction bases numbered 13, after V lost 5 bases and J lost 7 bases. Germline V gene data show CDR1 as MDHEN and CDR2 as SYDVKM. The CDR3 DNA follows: TGTGCCAGCAGTAGCTTTTTCGGACAGGGCTGGCAGCCCCAGCATTTT. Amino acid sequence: CASSSFFGQGWQPQHF.

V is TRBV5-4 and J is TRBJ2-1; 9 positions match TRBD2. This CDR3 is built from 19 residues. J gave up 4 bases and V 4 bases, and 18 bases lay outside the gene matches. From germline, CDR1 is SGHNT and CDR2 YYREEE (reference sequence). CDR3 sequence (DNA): TGTGCCAGCAGCACCCAGGTACTAGCGGGCCCCGGGGGTTACAATGAGCAGTTCTTC. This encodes CASSTQVLAGPGGYNEQFF.

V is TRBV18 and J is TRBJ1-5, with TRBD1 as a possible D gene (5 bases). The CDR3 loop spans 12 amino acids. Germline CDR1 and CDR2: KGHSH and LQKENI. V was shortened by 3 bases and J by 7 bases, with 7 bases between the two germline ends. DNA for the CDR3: TGTGCCAGCTCACCGGACAACCAGCCCCAGCATTTT. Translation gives CASSPDNQPQHF.

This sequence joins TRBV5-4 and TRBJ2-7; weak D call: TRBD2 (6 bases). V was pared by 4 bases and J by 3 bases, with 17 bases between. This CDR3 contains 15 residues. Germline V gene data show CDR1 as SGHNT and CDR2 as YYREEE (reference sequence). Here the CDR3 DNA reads TGTGCCAGCAGCCCAGGGACTTCTCTTAACTACGAGCAGTACTTC. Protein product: CASSPGTSLNYEQYF.

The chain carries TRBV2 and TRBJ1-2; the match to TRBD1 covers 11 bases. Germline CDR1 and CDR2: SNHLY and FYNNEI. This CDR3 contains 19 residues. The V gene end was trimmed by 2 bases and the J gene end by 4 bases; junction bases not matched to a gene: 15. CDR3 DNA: TGTGCCAGCAGTGAATTCTGGCAGGGACAGGGGGAGGTGGGCTATGGCTACACCTTC. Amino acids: CASSEFWQGQGEVGYGYTF.

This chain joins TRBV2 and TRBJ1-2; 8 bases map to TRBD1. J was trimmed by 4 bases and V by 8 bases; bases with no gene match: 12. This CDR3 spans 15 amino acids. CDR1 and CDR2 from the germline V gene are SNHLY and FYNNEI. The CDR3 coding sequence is TGTGCCAGCCGGTCTGGACAGGGCTCCCTCTATGGCTACACCTTC. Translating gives CASRSGQGSLYGYTF. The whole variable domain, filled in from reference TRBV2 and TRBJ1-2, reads EPEVTQTPSHQVTQMGQEVILRCVPISNHLYFYWYRQILGQKVEFLVSFYNNEISEKSEIFDDQFSVERPDGSNFTLKIRSTKLEDSAMYFCASRSGQGSLYGYTFGSGTRLTVV.

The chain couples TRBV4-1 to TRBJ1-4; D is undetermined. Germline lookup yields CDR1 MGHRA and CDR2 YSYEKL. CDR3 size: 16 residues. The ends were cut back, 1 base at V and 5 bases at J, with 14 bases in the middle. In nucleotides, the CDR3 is TGCGCCAGCAGCCAAGGCCAGGCCCGGGAAAATGAAAAACTGTTTTTT. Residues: CASSQGQARENEKLFF.

CDR3 residues: CASSVQGYGYTF. The DNA of the CDR3 is TGTGCCAGCAGCGTACAGGGGTATGGCTACACCTTC. This chain joins TRBV2 and TRBJ1-2, with 7 bases fitting TRBD1. V was pared by 6 bases and J by 5 bases, with 3 bases of the junction left unmatched. The CDR3 totals 12 residues. Germline assignment: CDR1 SNHLY and CDR2 FYNNEI.

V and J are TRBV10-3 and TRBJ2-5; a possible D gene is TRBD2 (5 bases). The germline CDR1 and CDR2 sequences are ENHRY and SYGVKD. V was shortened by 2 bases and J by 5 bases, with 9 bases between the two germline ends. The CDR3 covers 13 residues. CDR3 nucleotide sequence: TGTGCCATCAGTGAGAGGACTGTGGAGACCCAGTACTTC. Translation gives CAISERTVETQYF.

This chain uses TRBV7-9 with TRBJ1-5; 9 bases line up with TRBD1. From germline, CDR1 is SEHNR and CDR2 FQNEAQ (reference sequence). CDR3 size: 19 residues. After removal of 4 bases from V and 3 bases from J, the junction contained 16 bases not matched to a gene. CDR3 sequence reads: CASSYRPGTGIEANQPQHF. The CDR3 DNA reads TGTGCCAGCAGCTACCGTCCCGGGACAGGGATTGAGGCCAATCAGCCCCAGCATTTT.

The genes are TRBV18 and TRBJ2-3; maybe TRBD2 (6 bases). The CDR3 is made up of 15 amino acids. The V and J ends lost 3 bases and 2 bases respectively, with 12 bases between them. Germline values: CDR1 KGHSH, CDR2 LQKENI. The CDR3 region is CASSPFGGNTDTQYF. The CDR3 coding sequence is TGTGCCAGCTCACCTTTTGGCGGGAACACAGATACGCAGTATTTT.

CDR3 in amino acids: CASSPKDRGGYEQYF. DNA of the CDR3: TGTGCCAGCAGCCCAAAGGACAGGGGGGGCTACGAGCAGTACTTC. The V call is TRBV13, the J call TRBJ2-7, with 10 bases fitting TRBD1. Germline CDR1 reads PRHDT; CDR2 reads FYEKMQ (reference sequence). Losses at the gene ends were 5 bases for V and 3 bases for J; bases not matched to a gene: 7. The CDR3 loop spans 15 amino acids.

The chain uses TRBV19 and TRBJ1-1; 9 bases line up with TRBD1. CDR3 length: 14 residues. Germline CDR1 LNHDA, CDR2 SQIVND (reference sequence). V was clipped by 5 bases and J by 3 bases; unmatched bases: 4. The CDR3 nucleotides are TGTGCCAGTAGTTTGACAGGGGGGGACACTGAAGCTTTCTTT. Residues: CASSLTGGDTEAFF.

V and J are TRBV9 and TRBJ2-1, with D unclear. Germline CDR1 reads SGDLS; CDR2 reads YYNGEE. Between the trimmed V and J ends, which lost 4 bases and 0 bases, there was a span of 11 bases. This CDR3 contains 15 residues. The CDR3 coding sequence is TGTGCCAGCAGCTCCTCCCGGAGCTCCTACAATGAGCAGTTCTTC. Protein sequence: CASSSSRSSYNEQFF.

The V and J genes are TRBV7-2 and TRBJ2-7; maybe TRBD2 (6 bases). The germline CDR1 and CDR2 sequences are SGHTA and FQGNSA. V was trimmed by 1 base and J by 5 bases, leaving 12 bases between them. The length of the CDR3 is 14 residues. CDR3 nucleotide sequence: TGTGCCAGCAGCTTAGACGGGAGTCGCAACGAGCAGTACTTC. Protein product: CASSLDGSRNEQYF.

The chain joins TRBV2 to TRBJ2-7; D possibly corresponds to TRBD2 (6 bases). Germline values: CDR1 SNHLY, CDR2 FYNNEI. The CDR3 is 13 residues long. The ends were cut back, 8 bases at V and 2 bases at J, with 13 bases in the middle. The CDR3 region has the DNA TGTGCCAGCTGGGGGGAGCCAACCTACGAGCAGTACTTC. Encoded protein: CASWGEPTYEQYF.

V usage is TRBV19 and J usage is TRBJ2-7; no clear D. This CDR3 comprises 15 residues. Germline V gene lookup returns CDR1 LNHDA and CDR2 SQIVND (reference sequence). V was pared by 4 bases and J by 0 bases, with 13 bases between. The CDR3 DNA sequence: TGTGCCAGTAGTAGGGTACACAGAATCTCCTACGAGCAGTACTTC. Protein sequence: CASSRVHRISYEQYF.